The next 9 T cell receptor beta chains were all read from a single sample in a study of cytomegalovirus exposure and HLA in healthy donors. This PCR relied on a set of 60 Vbeta primers and 13 Jbeta primers. Assay used: immunoSEQ multiplex PCR; TCRdb lists only in-frame clones, some missing. The data hold some 120,000 clones, with more than 60% observed a single time. Sequencing was carried out using PBMCs. These receptor sequences come from a woman aged 40 to 55 in good health and CMV-seropositive.

The J gene is TRBJ2-7, the V gene TRBV7-3, with D possibly TRBD1 on 5 matching bases. In germline, CDR1 is SGHTA, CDR2 FQGTGA. The CDR3 covers 15 residues. The V end was cut by 0 bases, the J end by 0 bases, with 9 bases between. The CDR3 loop is CASSLTGQDSYEQYF. The DNA of the CDR3 is TGTGCCAGCAGCTTAACAGGACAAGACTCCTACGAGCAGTACTTC.

The rearrangement uses TRBV6-1 and TRBJ1-1, with 7 bases aligning to TRBD1. The V segment lost 7 bases and the J segment 1 base; nucleotides outside the gene matches: 6. Germline assignment: CDR1 MNHNS and CDR2 SASEGT. The CDR3 loop spans 14 amino acids. Here the CDR3 reads CASILQGKNTEAFF. The CDR3 region has the DNA TGTGCCAGCATCTTACAGGGGAAGAACACTGAAGCTTTCTTT.

For the CDR3, the DNA is TGTGCCAGCAGCTTGTTAAGCGGAGGAGGGGAGCTGTTTTTT. Its translation is CASSLLSGGGELFF. The chain is built from TRBV5-6 and TRBJ2-2, with D possibly being TRBD2 (5 bases). Trimming pared 1 base from V and 8 bases from J, leaving 12 bases between. CDR1 SGHDT and CDR2 YYEEEE come from the germline V gene. The CDR3 length is 14 residues.

CDR3 in amino acids: CASSIEWGPETQYF. CDR3 in DNA: TGTGCCAGTAGTATAGAGTGGGGGCCGGAGACCCAGTACTTC. V and J are TRBV19 and TRBJ2-5, with D perhaps matching TRBD1 (6 bases). Trimming removed 0 bases from V and 5 bases from J, with 10 bases in between. The CDR3 loop spans 14 amino acids. In germline, CDR1 is LNHDA, CDR2 SQIVND (reference sequence).

The chain has TRBV18 and TRBJ1-5, with TRBD1 matching over 12 bases. CDR1 is KGHSH and CDR2 is LQKENI in the germline V gene. The V gene end was trimmed by 0 bases and the J gene end by 2 bases; junction bases not matched to a gene: 5. CDR3 size: 18 residues. CDR3 DNA: TGTGCCAGCTCACCACCGGGACAGGGGGCTGGGGGCAATCAGCCCCAGCATTTT. It is translated as CASSPPGQGAGGNQPQHF.

This clone was detected only a few times. The chain joins TRBV11-2 to TRBJ1-5; D unclear. V lost 1 base and J lost 0, with 4 bases in between. Germline V CDR1 and CDR2: SGHAT, FQNNGV. This CDR3 is built from 14 residues. The DNA for the CDR3 is TGTGCCAGCAGCTTAGGGAGTAGCAATCAGCCCCAGCATTTT. Translating gives CASSLGSSNQPQHF. The full variable domain, rest sourced from reference TRBV11-2 and TRBJ1-5, is EAGVAQSPRYKIIEKRQSVAFWCNPISGHATLYWYQQILGQGPKLLIQFQNNGVVDDSQLPKDRFSAERLKGVDSTLKIQPAKLEDSAVYLCASSLGSSNQPQHFGDGTRLSIL.

CDR3 sequence: CASSAGGGKVFYEQFF. CDR3 bases: TGTGCCAGCAGCGCGGGCGGGGGGAAGGTTTTCTATGAGCAGTTCTTC. The chain combines TRBV5-4 with TRBJ2-1, with 8 positions matching TRBD2. Unmatched junction bases numbered 14, after V lost 4 bases and J lost 8 bases. CDR1 is SGHNT and CDR2 is YYREEE in the germline V gene (reference sequence). The CDR3 contains 16 residues. Drawing the rest from reference TRBV5-4 and TRBJ2-1, the complete variable domain is ETGVTQSPTHLIKTRGQQVTLRCSSQSGHNTVSWYQQALGQGPQFIFQYYREEENGRGNFPPRFSGLQFPNYSSELNVNALELDDSALYLCASSAGGGKVFYEQFFGPGTRLTVL.

The V gene is TRBV7-8, the J gene TRBJ1-2; TRBD1 matches 7 bases. In germline, CDR1 is SGHVS, CDR2 FQNEAQ. V lost 4 bases, J lost 7 bases, and 15 bases stayed unmatched. This CDR3 comprises 16 residues. The CDR3 protein is CASSSRAGTVSCGYTF. The DNA for the CDR3 is TGTGCCAGCAGCTCCCGGGCCGGGACAGTTTCTTGTGGCTACACCTTC.

V usage is TRBV11-2 and J usage is TRBJ1-1; 8 bases match TRBD1. CDR1 is SGHAT and CDR2 is FQNNGV in the germline V gene. After removal of 4 bases from V and 1 base from J, the junction contained 5 bases not matched to a gene. The CDR3 has 15 residues. CDR3 protein: CASSSPGQANTEAFF. The DNA of the CDR3 is TGTGCCAGCAGCTCACCGGGACAGGCGAACACTGAAGCTTTCTTT.